This T cell receptor beta chain was sequenced during a study of shared clonotypes between healthy human individuals (dated by TCRdb to 2018 to 2020). About the investigation overall: The cohort comprised a couple of women and a few men aged 18 to 49 years. Libraries were prepared and TCR repertoires were sequenced by different laboratories using diverse techniques, in order to increase sequencing depth and limit assay-specific biases. For each donor, CD4 naive and CD4 memory were each given three plates, CD8 naive was given two plates, and CD8 memory was given one plate. The study deeply sequenced blood TCR repertoires of about 5 healthy adults to estimate repertoire size and the extent of clonotype sharing between individuals. Per donor, leukapheresis produced somewhere between about 0.8 and 9 billion PBMCs. Points the paper makes about the study in general: Compared with non-shared clonotypes, the clonotypes found in all four sorted-subset donors had higher generation probabilities. Larger estimated clonotype richness was generally found for naive subsets than for memory subsets. About 5% of naive CD4, roughly 3.6% of naive CD8, around 2.3% of memory CD4, and 0.4% of memory CD8 clonotypes were shared across several donors. Based on pairwise subsampling, the degree of clonotype sharing among donors was expected to be affected by sequencing depth. Sampling was restricted to blood, and TCR repertoires in tissue are likely to differ from TCR repertoires in blood. Even with the large sequencing depth, rarefaction of the sorted-subset datasets indicated that sequencing was incomplete. The small number of donors limited the genetic and exposure-history diversity represented.

Notes on this clone: The antigen it recognizes is unknown. The input lacks base qualities; no much larger clone sits a single base away.

TCR CDR3 regions were amplified from genomic DNA by multiplex PCR using the deep immunoSEQ assay. Extracted genomic DNA from each cell subset was distributed evenly across all wells of several immunoSEQ 96-well plates, and each plate was treated as a replicate. For sorted subsets, roughly 0.2 ug genomic DNA, equal to 30,000 to 35,000 T cell genomes, was loaded into each replicate PCR. Purified libraries were measured with a Qubit 3.0 fluorometer, size-checked on a Bioanalyzer 2100, and measured again with the KAPA Library Quantification kit. Every immunoSEQ 96-well plate was sequenced on a dedicated single-read 150-cycle Illumina NextSeq 550 flow cell. The paper's data handling went like this. Because the immunoSEQ output held only junctional sequences and lacked quality scores, the filtering could not match the filtering applied to full-length reads. Sequences were annotated with PyIR, a Python wrapper for IgBLAST v1.9, using IMGT germline references to assign V/J genes and CDR3. Reads with weak V/J assignments (E-value above 1e-6), missing CDR3, stop codons, out-of-frame junctions, or ambiguous translated residues were removed. V3J clonotypes were defined as sequences sharing an identical inferred V gene, J gene, and CDR3 amino acid sequence. The percentage overlap between two repertoires was calculated by dividing the number of shared unique clonotypes by the size of the smaller repertoire. Richness of each repertoire was evaluated using RTK rarefaction, the Chao1 estimator, and Recon v2.1 estimates of unobserved clonotypes. Generation probabilities were computed with OLGA for all TCRbeta clonotypes obtained by the gDNA method from several donors. TCRdb's version of the immuneACCESS table is confined to in-frame rearrangements and falls short of the full clone set. An unresolved V gene accounts for under half of the shortfall where checked; the remainder is of unknown origin. D and trimming were read from the DNA, whereas the V and J calls and clone size are those reported in that table. Present in this sample are around 2.1 million clones, approximately 94% of which were seen just once. Together, the top ten hold about 0.13% of the sample.

Measured from the cysteine to the phenylalanine, the CDR3 is 13 residues long. The CDR3 DNA has 39 bases and is translated from base 1. The junction carries 11 bases between V and J, which are trimmed by 0 bases and 8 bases respectively. As encoded in the germline V gene (reference sequence), CDR1 is SGHNT while CDR2 is YYREEE. Healthy HIV-negative adults with no recently reported acute infections or vaccinations were included as donors. All donors were Caucasian adults living in Nashville, Tennessee, USA. CD4+ T cells were enriched by magnetic negative selection, after which naive cells were positively selected on CD45RA and the negative fraction was taken as the memory subset. After blood collection by leukapheresis, PBMCs were isolated using Ficoll-Histopaque density gradient centrifugation and then cryopreserved in the vapor phase of liquid nitrogen. Analytical flow cytometry was used to check the purity and quantity of each magnetically sorted T cell population. Each sorted fraction had its genomic DNA isolated and then quantified by UV absorbance on a Nanodrop 2000c.

The rearrangement combines TRBV5-4 with TRBJ1-2; the D gene is not confidently resolved. The clonotype originates from a young man in good health. The sequencing input was naive CD4+ T cells sorted from blood. The cell subset or site label here, explained by the study, means: CD45RA+ positively selected. The DNA sequence reads TGTGCCAGCAGCTTGGTTGCCGGGCAAGGCTACACCTTC. Translation gives CASSLVAGQGYTF.